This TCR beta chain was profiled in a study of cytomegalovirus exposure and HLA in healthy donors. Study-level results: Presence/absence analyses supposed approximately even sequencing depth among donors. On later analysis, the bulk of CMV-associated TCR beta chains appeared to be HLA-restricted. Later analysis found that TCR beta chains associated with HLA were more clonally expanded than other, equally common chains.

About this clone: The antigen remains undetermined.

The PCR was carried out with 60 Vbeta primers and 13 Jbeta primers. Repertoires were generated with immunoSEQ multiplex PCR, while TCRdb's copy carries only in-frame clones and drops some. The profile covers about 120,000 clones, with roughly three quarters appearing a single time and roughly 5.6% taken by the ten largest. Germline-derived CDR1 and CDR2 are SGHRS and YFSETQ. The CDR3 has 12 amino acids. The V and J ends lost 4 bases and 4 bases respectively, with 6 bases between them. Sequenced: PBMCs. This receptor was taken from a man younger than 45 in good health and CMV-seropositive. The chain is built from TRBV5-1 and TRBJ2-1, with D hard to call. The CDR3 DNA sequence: TGCGCCAGCAGCCTAGTATACAATGAGCAGTTCTTC. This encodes CASSLVYNEQFF. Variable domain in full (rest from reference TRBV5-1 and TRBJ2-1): KAGVTQTPRYLIKTRGQQVTLSCSPISGHRSVSWYQQTPGQGLQFLFEYFSETQRNKGNFPGRFSGRQFSNSRSEMNVSTLELGDSALYLCASSLVYNEQFFGPGTRLTVL.